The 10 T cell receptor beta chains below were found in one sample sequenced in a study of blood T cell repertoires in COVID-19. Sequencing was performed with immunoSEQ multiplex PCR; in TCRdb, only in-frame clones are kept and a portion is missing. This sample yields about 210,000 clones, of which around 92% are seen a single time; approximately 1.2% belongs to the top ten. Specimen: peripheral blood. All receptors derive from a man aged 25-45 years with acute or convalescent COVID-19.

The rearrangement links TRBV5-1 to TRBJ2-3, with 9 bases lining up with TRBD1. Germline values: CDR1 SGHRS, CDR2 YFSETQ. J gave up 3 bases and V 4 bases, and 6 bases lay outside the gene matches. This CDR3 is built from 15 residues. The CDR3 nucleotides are TGCGCCAGCAGCCACTCCGGGACAGGGACAGATACGCAGTATTTT. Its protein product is CASSHSGTGTDTQYF.

CDR3 DNA: TGTGCCTGGCGAGTGACAGGGGGTCATGAAAAACTGTTTTTT. Amino acids: CAWRVTGGHEKLFF. This chain uses TRBV30 with TRBJ1-4; 9 positions agree with TRBD1. The CDR3 has 14 amino acids. J was trimmed by 6 bases and V by 5 bases; bases with no gene match: 7. Germline V gives CDR1 GTSNPN, CDR2 SVGIG (reference sequence).

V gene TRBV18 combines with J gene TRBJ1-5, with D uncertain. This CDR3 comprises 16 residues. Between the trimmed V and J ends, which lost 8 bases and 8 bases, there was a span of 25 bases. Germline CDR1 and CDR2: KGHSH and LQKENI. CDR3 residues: CASPRAEGGKSEPQHF. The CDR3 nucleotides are TGTGCCAGCCCCCGGGCGGAGGGAGGGAAATCAGAGCCCCAGCATTTT.

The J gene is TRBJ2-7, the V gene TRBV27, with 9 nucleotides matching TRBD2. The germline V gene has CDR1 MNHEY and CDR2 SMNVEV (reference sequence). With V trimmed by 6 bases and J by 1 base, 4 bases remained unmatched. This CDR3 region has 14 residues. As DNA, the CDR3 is TGTGCCAGCAGGACTCTAGCGGGATCCTACGAGCAGTACTTC. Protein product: CASRTLAGSYEQYF.

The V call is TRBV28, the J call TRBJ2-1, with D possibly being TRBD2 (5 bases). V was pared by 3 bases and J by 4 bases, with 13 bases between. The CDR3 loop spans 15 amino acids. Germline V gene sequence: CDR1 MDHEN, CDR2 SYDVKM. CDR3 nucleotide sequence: TGTGCCAGCAGTTTTTCGGGATTAGCTTACAATGAGCAGTTCTTC. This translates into CASSFSGLAYNEQFF.

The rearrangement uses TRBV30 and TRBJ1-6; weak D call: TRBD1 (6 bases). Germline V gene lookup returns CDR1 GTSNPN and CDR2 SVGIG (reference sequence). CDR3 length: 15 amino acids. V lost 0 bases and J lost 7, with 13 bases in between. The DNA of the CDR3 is TGTGCCTGGAGTGTGGACAGTTCGAGAAATTCACCCCTCCACTTT. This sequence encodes CAWSVDSSRNSPLHF. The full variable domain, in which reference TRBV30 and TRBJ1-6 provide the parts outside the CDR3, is SQTIHQWPATLVQPVGSPLSLECTVEGTSNPNLYWYRQAAGRGLQLLFYSVGIGQISSEVPQNLSASRPQDRQFILSSKKLLLSDSGFYLCAWSVDSSRNSPLHFGNGTRLTVT.

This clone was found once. CDR3 region: CASTTGGPYEQYF. CDR3 sequence (DNA): TGTGCCAGCACCACAGGGGGGCCCTACGAGCAGTACTTC. The V call is TRBV28, the J call TRBJ2-7; TRBD1 matches at 8 bases. This CDR3 spans 13 amino acids. V shed 7 bases and J 2 bases; nucleotides not matched to a gene: 4. From germline, CDR1 is MDHEN and CDR2 SYDVKM.

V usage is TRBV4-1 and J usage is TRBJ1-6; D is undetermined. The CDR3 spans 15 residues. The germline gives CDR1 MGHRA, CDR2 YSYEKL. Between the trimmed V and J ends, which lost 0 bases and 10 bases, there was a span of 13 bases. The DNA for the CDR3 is TGCGCCAGCAGCCAAGAGGATTCGGGTAGATCACCCCTCCACTTT. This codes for CASSQEDSGRSPLHF.

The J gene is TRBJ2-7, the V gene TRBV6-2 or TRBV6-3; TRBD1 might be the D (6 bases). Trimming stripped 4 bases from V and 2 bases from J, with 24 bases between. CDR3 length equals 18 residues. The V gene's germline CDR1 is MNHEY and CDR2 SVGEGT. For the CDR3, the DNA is TGTGCCAGCAGTTTCCCGCCCTTTAAACAGGGTCTTCCCTACGAGCAGTACTTC. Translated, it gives CASSFPPFKQGLPYEQYF.

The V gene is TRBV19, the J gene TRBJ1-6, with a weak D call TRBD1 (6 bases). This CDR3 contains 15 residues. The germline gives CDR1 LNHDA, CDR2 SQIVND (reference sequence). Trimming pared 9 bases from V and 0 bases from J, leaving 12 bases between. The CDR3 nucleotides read TGTGCCAGCAGAATGGACAGCTCCTATAATTCACCCCTCCACTTT. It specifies CASRMDSSYNSPLHF.